The next 29 T cell receptor beta chains were all read from a single sample in a study of shared clonotypes between healthy human individuals. Data came from immunoSEQ multiplex PCR; TCRdb stores just in-frame clones and leaves some out. The sample contains about 480,000 clones, 75% to 85% of which appear only once. The source material was PBMCs. The receptors stem from a woman between 40 and 50 years old in good health. Some clones in this sample may be carry-over from other donors' samples.

The V and J genes are TRBV30 and TRBJ2-5, with 9 positions matching TRBD1. This CDR3 contains 13 residues. After removal of 4 bases from V and 10 bases from J, the junction contained 10 bases not matched to a gene. Germline V gene data show CDR1 as GTSNPN and CDR2 as SVGIG (reference sequence). CDR3: CAWNQGTGRIQYF. For the CDR3, the DNA is TGTGCCTGGAACCAGGGGACAGGGCGCATCCAGTACTTC.

The J gene is TRBJ2-7, the V gene TRBV7-2, with 7 bases identical to TRBD2. Per the germline V gene, CDR1 is SGHTA and CDR2 is FQGNSA. The J segment lost 3 bases and the V segment lost 2 bases, leaving 7 bases of the junction unmatched. The CDR3 runs to 15 residues. CDR3 in DNA: TGTGCCAGCAGCTTACGGCGGGACTACTACTACGAGCAGTACTTC. Translation gives CASSLRRDYYYEQYF.

This clone was observed once. V gene TRBV7-9 combines with J gene TRBJ2-3, with TRBD1 as a possible D gene (8 bases). CDR1 and CDR2 from the germline V gene are SEHNR and FQNEAQ (reference sequence). The CDR3 consists of 17 residues. Trimming removed 5 bases from V and 7 bases from J, with 25 bases in between. The CDR3 region is CASSRGSGTGERNTQYF. The CDR3 DNA reads as TGTGCCAGCAGCCGAGGGAGCGGGACAGGAGAGCGGAATACGCAGTATTTT. The entire variable domain, with the rest obtained from reference TRBV7-9 and TRBJ2-3, is as follows: DTGVSQNPRHKITKRGQNVTFRCDPISEHNRLYWYRQTLGQGPEFLTYFQNEAQLEKSRLLSDRFSAERPKGSFSTLEIQRTEQGDSAMYLCASSRGSGTGERNTQYFGPGTRLTVL.

The chain combines TRBV6-5 with TRBJ2-1, with D possibly matching TRBD2 (6 bases). This CDR3 has 15 amino acids. Deletions cut 6 bases from V and 5 bases from J, with 17 bases between. In germline, CDR1 is MNHEY, CDR2 SVGAGI. CDR3 sequence: CASRRGRGSNNEQFF. In DNA form, the CDR3 reads TGTGCCAGCAGGAGAGGGCGGGGTTCTAACAATGAGCAGTTCTTC.

The chain links TRBV6-6 to TRBJ2-2, with 8 bases fitting TRBD1. Per germline, CDR1 MNHNY and CDR2 SVGAGI (reference sequence). This CDR3 comprises 14 residues. Germline trimming cut 2 bases from V and 6 bases from J; bases unmatched to any gene: 2. In DNA, the CDR3 is TGTGCCAGCAGTTACGTACAGGGGGCCGGGGAGCTGTTTTTT. Protein: CASSYVQGAGELFF.

The genes are TRBV27 and TRBJ2-7; 7 nucleotides align to TRBD1. With V trimmed by 4 bases and J by 3 bases, 6 bases remained unmatched. Germline assignment: CDR1 MNHEY and CDR2 SMNVEV (reference sequence). The CDR3 consists of 14 residues. The CDR3 is CASSYGTDNYEQYF. DNA for the CDR3: TGTGCCAGCAGTTACGGGACAGATAACTACGAGCAGTACTTC.

This clone came up once. A far more abundant clone sits one base away, making this likely a read error. The same CDR3 also results from other DNA sequences found in this sample. The V and J genes are TRBV2 and TRBJ2-7; 7 nucleotides align to TRBD2. There are 14 residues in the CDR3. Losses at the gene ends were 4 bases for V and 1 base for J; bases not matched to a gene: 4. From germline, CDR1 is SNHLY and CDR2 FYNNEI. The CDR3 DNA reads TGTGCCAGCAGTGTTTCGGGGGGTTCCTACGAGCAGTACTTC. Translating gives CASSVSGGSYEQYF.

This chain links TRBV7-8 with TRBJ2-7; 8 bases are shared with TRBD2. This CDR3 spans 18 amino acids. The germline CDR1 and CDR2 sequences are SGHVS and FQNEAQ. The V segment lost 5 bases and the J segment 2 bases; nucleotides outside the gene matches: 17. CDR3 sequence (DNA): TGTGCCAGCAGCATAACGGGACACAGGCGGGAGGCCCCCTACGAGCAGTACTTC. Translated, it gives CASSITGHRREAPYEQYF.

The CDR3 here is CASSLSAGGGTGELFF. The CDR3 region has the DNA TGTGCCAGCAGTTTATCTGCGGGAGGAGGCACCGGGGAGCTGTTTTTT. The V gene is TRBV28, the J gene TRBJ2-2; TRBD2 aligns across 8 bases. V lost 1 base and J lost 4; bases outside the gene matches: 5. This CDR3 region has 16 residues. The germline V gene encodes CDR1 MDHEN and CDR2 SYDVKM.

This chain links TRBV9 with TRBJ2-5; 9 bases agree with TRBD2. The germline V gene encodes CDR1 SGDLS and CDR2 YYNGEE. The CDR3 is 16 residues long. Trimming at V came to 2 bases and at J to 1 base, leaving 6 bases not matched to a gene. DNA of the CDR3: TGTGCCAGCAGCGTCACAGCGGGAGGACTCCAAGAGACCCAGTACTTC. Protein: CASSVTAGGLQETQYF.

The chain links TRBV7-3 to TRBJ2-1, with 10 bases lining up with TRBD2. The CDR3 covers 14 residues. Germline V gene data show CDR1 as SGHTA and CDR2 as FQGTGA. The V gene end was trimmed by 5 bases and the J gene end by 9 bases; junction bases not matched to a gene: 7. CDR3 nucleotides: TGTGCCAGCAGCCCTAGCGGGAGAGACGGTGAGCAGTTCTTC. Translation: CASSPSGRDGEQFF.

This chain's CDR3 is CASSRTVTDTQYF. CDR3 in DNA: TGTGCCAGCAGCCGGACGGTAACCGATACGCAGTATTTT. The chain recombines TRBV7-3 with TRBJ2-3; no definite D call. Germline V gene lookup returns CDR1 SGHTA and CDR2 FQGTGA. This CDR3 contains 13 residues. The V end was cut by 5 bases, the J end by 6 bases, with 12 bases between.

This chain uses TRBV7-9 with TRBJ2-4; no reliable D call. The CDR3 has 12 amino acids. V was shortened by 5 bases and J by 6 bases, with 8 bases between the two germline ends. The germline V gene has CDR1 SEHNR and CDR2 FQNEAQ (reference sequence). The CDR3 DNA sequence: TGTGCCAGCAGCCCCCACAGAAACATTCAGTACTTC. Amino acid sequence: CASSPHRNIQYF.

Details on this clone: Within the sample, other DNA sequences also encode this same CDR3. This chain connects TRBV5-1 to TRBJ2-5; 8 nucleotides line up with TRBD1. Germline-derived CDR1 and CDR2 are SGHRS and YFSETQ. V gave up 0 bases and J gave up 2 bases; unmatched junction bases: 0. The CDR3 contains 14 residues. The CDR3 DNA is TGCGCCAGCAGCTTGGGGACAGGGCAAGAGACCCAGTACTTC. Translated, it gives CASSLGTGQETQYF.

This sequence joins TRBV7-2 and TRBJ1-2; 8 nucleotides align to TRBD1. After removal of 5 bases from V and 2 bases from J, the junction contained 10 bases not matched to a gene. The CDR3 is 16 amino acids. Germline CDR1 and CDR2: SGHTA and FQGNSA. CDR3 region: CASSVRTGRPNYGYTF. DNA of the CDR3: TGTGCCAGCAGCGTTCGGACAGGGAGGCCGAACTATGGCTACACCTTC.

The chain employs TRBV2 and TRBJ2-1; perhaps TRBD1 as D (6 bases). In germline, CDR1 is SNHLY, CDR2 FYNNEI. The ends were cut back, 6 bases at V and 0 bases at J, with 9 bases in the middle. The CDR3 spans 14 residues. This CDR3 reads CASSLGGSYNEQFF. CDR3 sequence (DNA): TGTGCCAGCAGCCTAGGGGGCTCCTACAATGAGCAGTTCTTC.

The gene calls are TRBV2 and TRBJ1-2; 8 bases fit TRBD1. Trimming at V came to 5 bases and at J to 6 bases, leaving 5 bases not matched to a gene. Germline V gene lookup returns CDR1 SNHLY and CDR2 FYNNEI. The CDR3 consists of 13 residues. The CDR3 here is CASSLGTGHGYTF. As DNA, the CDR3 is TGTGCCAGCAGTTTAGGGACAGGCCATGGCTACACCTTC.

At least ten counts were recorded for this clone. The rearrangement links TRBV2 to TRBJ2-6; no firm D call. Germline V gives CDR1 SNHLY, CDR2 FYNNEI. The CDR3 has 15 residues. Trimming cost V 6 bases and J 3 bases, with 12 bases left between them. The CDR3, as DNA: TGTGCCAGCAGCTACGGCCTAGGTGGGGCCAACGTCCTGACTTTC. This translates into CASSYGLGGANVLTF.

This chain connects TRBV11-1 to TRBJ2-1, with 11 bases aligning to TRBD2. The junction had 1 base not matched to a gene; V was cut back by 2 bases and J by 13 bases. CDR3 size: 12 residues. Looked up from germline, CDR1 is SGHAT and CDR2 is FQDESV (reference sequence). The CDR3 protein is CASSLTSGSQFF. Here the CDR3 DNA reads TGTGCCAGCAGCTTAACTAGCGGGAGTCAGTTCTTC. The whole variable domain, filled in from reference TRBV11-1 and TRBJ2-1, reads EAEVAQSPRYKITEKSQAVAFWCDPISGHATLYWYRQILGQGPELLVQFQDESVVDDSQLPKDRFSAERLKGVDSTLKIQPAELGDSAMYLCASSLTSGSQFFGPGTRLTVL.

The chain recombines TRBV9 with TRBJ2-1, with 12 bases identical to TRBD2. Germline values: CDR1 SGDLS, CDR2 YYNGEE. V trimming: 0 bases; J trimming: 4 bases; junction bases outside the gene matches: 2. CDR3 length: 16 amino acids. The CDR3 spells CASSVVLAGGYNEQFF. The CDR3 bases are TGTGCCAGCAGCGTAGTCCTAGCGGGAGGGTACAATGAGCAGTTCTTC.

The chain joins TRBV5-6 to TRBJ2-3, with unresolved D. The CDR3 runs to 16 residues. V was clipped by 0 bases and J by 2 bases, with 13 bases between them. Germline-derived CDR1 and CDR2 are SGHDT and YYEEEE. This chain's CDR3 is CASSLVSPEITDTQYF. The CDR3, as DNA: TGTGCCAGCAGCTTGGTCAGCCCGGAGATCACAGATACGCAGTATTTT.

This clone was seen just once. The V and J genes are TRBV5-1 and TRBJ2-1; 10 bases fit TRBD2. The CDR3 contains 16 residues. Unmatched junction bases numbered 16, after V lost 7 bases and J lost 9 bases. Germline V gene data show CDR1 as SGHRS and CDR2 as YFSETQ. DNA for the CDR3: TGCGCCAGCGCGCCTCTAGCGGGAGACCGACTTTTTGAGCAGTTCTTC. Residues: CASAPLAGDRLFEQFF.

This clone has more than one count but fewer than ten. The chain carries TRBV18 and TRBJ2-7; no reliable D call. CDR1 KGHSH and CDR2 LQKENI come from the germline V gene. The CDR3 totals 13 residues. V was pared by 5 bases and J by 2 bases, with 10 bases between. In DNA, the CDR3 is TGTGCCAGCTCATATGGGCAGACCTACGAGCAGTACTTC. Protein sequence: CASSYGQTYEQYF.

There are a few counts of this clone. The rearrangement joins TRBV19 to TRBJ1-2; TRBD1 aligns across 9 bases. Trimming took 5 bases from V and 8 from J; bases not matched to a gene: 6. The germline V gene has CDR1 LNHDA and CDR2 SQIVND (reference sequence). This CDR3 spans 13 amino acids. CDR3 region: CASSFRDRVGYTF. In DNA, the CDR3 is TGTGCCAGTAGTTTCCGGGACAGGGTAGGCTACACCTTC.

The chain carries TRBV5-1 and TRBJ1-1; D remains unclear. Germline V gene data show CDR1 as SGHRS and CDR2 as YFSETQ. This CDR3 spans 14 amino acids. Trimming removed 4 bases at V and 4 bases at J, with 14 bases between. CDR3 loop: CASSLARMTTEAFF. CDR3 DNA sequence: TGCGCCAGCAGCCTGGCGAGAATGACCACTGAAGCTTTCTTT.

The V call is TRBV18, the J call TRBJ2-1; no clear D gene. This CDR3 is 14 amino acids long. Germline V gene sequence: CDR1 KGHSH, CDR2 LQKENI. V lost 2 bases to trimming and J lost 7 bases, with 12 bases between them. The CDR3 DNA reads as TGTGCCAGCTCACCAGCACGGGCCTCAAATGAGCAGTTCTTC. Its translation is CASSPARASNEQFF.

The J gene is TRBJ1-5, the V gene TRBV5-1; D perhaps matches TRBD1 (6 bases). The CDR3 covers 15 residues. Trimming left V 3 bases short and J 4 bases short, with 14 bases between. Germline lookup yields CDR1 SGHRS and CDR2 YFSETQ. The CDR3 region is CASSSGGGENQPQHF. Written as DNA, the CDR3 is TGCGCCAGCAGCTCGGGGGGGGGCGAGAATCAGCCCCAGCATTTT.

The chain carries TRBV19 and TRBJ2-7; D gene unclear. The V gene lost 3 bases and the J gene lost 5 bases, with 11 bases spanning the gap. The CDR3 extends over 13 amino acids. Germline assignment: CDR1 LNHDA and CDR2 SQIVND (reference sequence). In DNA form, the CDR3 reads TGTGCCAGTAGTATCACCAGTCTCCACGAGCAGTACTTC. Protein: CASSITSLHEQYF.

This clone was counted a single time. The rearrangement uses TRBV28 and TRBJ2-5; no definite D call. The CDR3 sequence is 13 residues long. The V gene's germline CDR1 is MDHEN and CDR2 SYDVKM. V shed 1 base and J shed 13 bases, with 16 bases lying between them. The CDR3 DNA sequence: TGTGCCAGCAGTTTATTCTCCCAGGACCCCTTGTACTTC. Encoded protein: CASSLFSQDPLYF.